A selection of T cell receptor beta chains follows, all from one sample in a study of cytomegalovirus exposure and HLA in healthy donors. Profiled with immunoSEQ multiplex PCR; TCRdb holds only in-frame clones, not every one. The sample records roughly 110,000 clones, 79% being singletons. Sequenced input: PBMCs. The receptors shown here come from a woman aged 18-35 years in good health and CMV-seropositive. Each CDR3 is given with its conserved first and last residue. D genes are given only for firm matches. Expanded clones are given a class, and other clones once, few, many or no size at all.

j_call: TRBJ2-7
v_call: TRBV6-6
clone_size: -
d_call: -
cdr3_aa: CASSYSSRGGEQYF
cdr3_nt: TGTGCCAGCAGTTACTCGTCAAGGGGTGGCGAGCAGTACTTC

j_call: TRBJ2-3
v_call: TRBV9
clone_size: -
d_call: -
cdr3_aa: CASSGGGRASTDTQYF
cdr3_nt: TGTGCCAGCAGCGGGGGGGGCAGGGCGAGCACAGATACGCAGTATTTT

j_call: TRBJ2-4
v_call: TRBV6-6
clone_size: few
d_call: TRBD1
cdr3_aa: CASSLTGGWNIQYF
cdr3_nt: TGTGCCAGCAGCCTTACAGGGGGCTGGAACATTCAGTACTTC

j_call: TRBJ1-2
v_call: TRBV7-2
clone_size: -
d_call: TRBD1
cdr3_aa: CASSPKGQGNYGYTF
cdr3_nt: TGTGCCAGCAGCCCGAAGGGACAGGGCAACTATGGCTACACCTTC

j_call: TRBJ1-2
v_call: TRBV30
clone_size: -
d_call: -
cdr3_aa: CAWSVMAYGYTF
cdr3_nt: TGTGCCTGGAGTGTAATGGCCTATGGCTACACCTTC

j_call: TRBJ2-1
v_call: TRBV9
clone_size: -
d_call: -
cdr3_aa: CASSDLVSRGSYNEQFF
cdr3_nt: TGTGCCAGCAGCGATCTGGTTAGCCGAGGCTCCTACAATGAGCAGTTCTTC

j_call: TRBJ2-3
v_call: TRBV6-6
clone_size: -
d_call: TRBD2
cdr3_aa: CASSAGTSVGGTQYF
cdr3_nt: TGTGCCAGCAGTGCCGGGACTAGCGTTGGAGGTACGCAGTATTTT

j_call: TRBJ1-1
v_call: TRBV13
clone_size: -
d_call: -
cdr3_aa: CASSIGRKGAFF
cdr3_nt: TGTGCCAGCAGCATTGGACGGAAGGGGGCTTTCTTT

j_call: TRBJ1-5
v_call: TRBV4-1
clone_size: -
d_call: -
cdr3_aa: CASSQGQQGRVSQPQHF
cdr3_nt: TGCGCCAGCAGCCAAGGACAACAGGGAAGGGTCAGTCAGCCCCAGCATTTT

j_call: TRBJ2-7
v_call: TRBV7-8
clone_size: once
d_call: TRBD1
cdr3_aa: CASTDRVGYEQYF
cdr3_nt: TGTGCCAGCACGGACAGGGTGGGGTACGAGCAGTACTTC

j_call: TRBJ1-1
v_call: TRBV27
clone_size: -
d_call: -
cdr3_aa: CASSRGRENTEAFF
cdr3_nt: TGTGCCAGCAGTAGGGGCAGGGAGAACACTGAAGCTTTCTTT

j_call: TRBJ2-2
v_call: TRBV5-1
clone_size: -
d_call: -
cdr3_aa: CASSTAATNTGELFF
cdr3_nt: TGCGCCAGCAGCACGGCGGCTACGAACACCGGGGAGCTGTTTTTT

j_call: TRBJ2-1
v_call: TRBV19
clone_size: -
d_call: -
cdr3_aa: CASSNLGAIGYNEQFF
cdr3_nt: TGTGCCAGCTCAAATCTAGGGGCTATCGGCTACAATGAGCAGTTCTTC

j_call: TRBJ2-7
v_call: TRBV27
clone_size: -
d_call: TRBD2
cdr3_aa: CASTSQREGILGEQYF
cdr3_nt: TGTGCCAGCACCTCCCAGCGGGAGGGCATCCTGGGTGAGCAGTACTTC

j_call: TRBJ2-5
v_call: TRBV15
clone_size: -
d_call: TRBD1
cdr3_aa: CATSTQDRDQETQYF
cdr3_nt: TGTGCCACCAGCACTCAGGACAGGGACCAAGAGACCCAGTACTTC

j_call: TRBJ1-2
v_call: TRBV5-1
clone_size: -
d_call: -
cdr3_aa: CASSLVAGNNYGYTF
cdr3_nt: TGCGCCAGCAGCTTGGTAGCAGGGAACAACTATGGCTACACCTTC

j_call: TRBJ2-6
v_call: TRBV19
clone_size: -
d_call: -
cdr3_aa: CATLGAAKGANVLTF
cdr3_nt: TGTGCCACCTTAGGGGCGGCGAAGGGGGCCAACGTCCTGACTTTC

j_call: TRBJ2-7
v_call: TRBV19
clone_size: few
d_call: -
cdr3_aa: CASSITDSSYEQYF
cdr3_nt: TGTGCCAGTAGTATAACGGACAGCTCCTACGAGCAGTACTTC

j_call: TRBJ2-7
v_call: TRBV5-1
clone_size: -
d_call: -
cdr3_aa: CASSLLYDEQYF
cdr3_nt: TGCGCCAGCAGCTTGCTCTACGACGAGCAGTACTTC

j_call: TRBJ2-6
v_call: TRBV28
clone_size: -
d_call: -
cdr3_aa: CASSLKLGGTGANVLTF
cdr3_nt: TGTGCCAGCAGTCTAAAACTTGGGGGGACTGGGGCCAACGTCCTGACTTTC

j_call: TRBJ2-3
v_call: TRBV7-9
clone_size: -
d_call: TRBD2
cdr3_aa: CASSLEAGEDTQYF
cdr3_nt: TGTGCCAGCAGCCTAGAAGCGGGAGAGGATACGCAGTATTTT

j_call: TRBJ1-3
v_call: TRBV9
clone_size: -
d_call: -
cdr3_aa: CASSVDGQAGNTIYF
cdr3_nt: TGTGCCAGCAGCGTAGATGGGCAGGCTGGAAACACCATATATTTT

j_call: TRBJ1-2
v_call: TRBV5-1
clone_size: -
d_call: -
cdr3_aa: CASSLVSGAQNYGYTF
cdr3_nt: TGCGCCAGCAGCTTGGTTTCAGGGGCCCAAAACTATGGCTACACCTTC

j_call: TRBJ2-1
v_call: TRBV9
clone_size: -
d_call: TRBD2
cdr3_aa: CASSVGGIWSYNEQFF
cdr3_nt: TGTGCCAGCAGCGTCGGGGGGATTTGGTCCTACAATGAGCAGTTCTTC

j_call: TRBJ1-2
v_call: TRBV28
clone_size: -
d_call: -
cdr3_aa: CASSDYSYYTF
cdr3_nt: TGTGCCAGCAGCGATTACAGCTATTACACCTTC

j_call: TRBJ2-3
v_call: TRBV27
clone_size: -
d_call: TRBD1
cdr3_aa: CASSEGRDSPQYF
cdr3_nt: TGTGCCAGCAGTGAAGGCCGGGACAGCCCCCAGTATTTT

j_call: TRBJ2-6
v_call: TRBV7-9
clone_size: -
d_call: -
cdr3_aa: CASSLAGPTGANVLTF
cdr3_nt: TGTGCCAGCAGCTTAGCGGGCCCCACTGGGGCCAACGTCCTGACTTTC

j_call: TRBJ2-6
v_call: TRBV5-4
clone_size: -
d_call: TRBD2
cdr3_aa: CASSVRSGRASGANVLTF
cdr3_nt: TGTGCCAGCAGCGTGAGAAGCGGGAGGGCTTCTGGGGCCAACGTCCTGACTTTC

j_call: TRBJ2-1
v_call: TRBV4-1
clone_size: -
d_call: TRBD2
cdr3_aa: CASSQVLGAGGNEQFF
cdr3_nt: TGCGCCAGCAGCCAAGTATTAGGGGCGGGAGGAAATGAGCAGTTCTTC

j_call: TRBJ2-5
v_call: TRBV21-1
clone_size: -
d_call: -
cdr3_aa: CASSPHTGISGREETQYF
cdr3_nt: TGTGCCAGCAGCCCCCATACGGGGATTAGCGGGAGGGAAGAGACCCAGTACTTC

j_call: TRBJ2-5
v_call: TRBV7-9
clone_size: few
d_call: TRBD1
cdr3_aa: CASSLTGGEGETQYF
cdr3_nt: TGTGCCAGCAGCCTAACAGGGGGCGAAGGGGAGACCCAGTACTTC

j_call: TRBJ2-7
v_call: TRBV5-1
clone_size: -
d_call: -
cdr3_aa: CASSLDFPGLDEQYF
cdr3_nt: TGCGCCAGCAGCTTGGATTTTCCCGGTCTGGACGAGCAGTACTTC

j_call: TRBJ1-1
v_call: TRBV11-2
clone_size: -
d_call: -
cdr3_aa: CASSSQGLTAEAFF
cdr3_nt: TGTGCCAGCAGCTCACAGGGCTTGACCGCGGAGGCTTTCTTT

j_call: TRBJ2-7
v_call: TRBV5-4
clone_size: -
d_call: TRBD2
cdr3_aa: CASSGEGPEQYF
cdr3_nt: TGTGCCAGCAGCGGGGAGGGGCCTGAGCAGTACTTC

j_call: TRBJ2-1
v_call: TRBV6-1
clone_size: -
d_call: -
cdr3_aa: CASSRYNEQFF
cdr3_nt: TGTGCCAGCAGCCGCTACAATGAGCAGTTCTTC

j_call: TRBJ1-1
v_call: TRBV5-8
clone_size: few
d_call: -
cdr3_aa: CASSLRDFEAFF
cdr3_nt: TGTGCCAGCAGCTTACGGGACTTTGAAGCTTTCTTT

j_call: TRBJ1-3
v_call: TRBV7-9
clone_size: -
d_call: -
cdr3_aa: CASSLGPKPGNTIYF
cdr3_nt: TGTGCCAGCAGCTTAGGTCCTAAACCTGGAAACACCATATATTTT

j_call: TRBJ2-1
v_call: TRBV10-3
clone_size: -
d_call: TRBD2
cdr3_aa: CAIRSAGGDNEQFF
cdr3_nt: TGTGCCATCCGCTCGGCGGGAGGGGACAATGAGCAGTTCTTC

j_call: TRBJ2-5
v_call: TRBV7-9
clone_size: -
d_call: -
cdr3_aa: CASSDSGLQETQYF
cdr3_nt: TGTGCCAGCAGCGATAGCGGACTCCAAGAGACCCAGTACTTC

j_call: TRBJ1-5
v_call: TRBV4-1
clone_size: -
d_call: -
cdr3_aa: CASSQDRSGYSNQPQHF
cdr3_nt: TGCGCCAGCAGCCAAGATAGGTCGGGATATAGCAATCAGCCCCAGCATTTT

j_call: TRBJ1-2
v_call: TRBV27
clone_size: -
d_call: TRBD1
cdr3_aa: CASSSDRNYYGYTF
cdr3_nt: TGTGCCAGCAGTTCGGACAGGAATTACTATGGCTACACCTTC

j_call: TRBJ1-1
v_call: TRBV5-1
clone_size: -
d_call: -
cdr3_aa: CASSSARGIYTEAFF
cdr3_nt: TGCGCCAGCAGCTCCGCAAGGGGGATCTACACTGAAGCTTTCTTT

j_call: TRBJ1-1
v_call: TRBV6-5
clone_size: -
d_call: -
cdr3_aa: CASTNGQGTDTEAFF
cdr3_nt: TGTGCCAGCACAAACGGGCAGGGGACCGACACTGAAGCTTTCTTT

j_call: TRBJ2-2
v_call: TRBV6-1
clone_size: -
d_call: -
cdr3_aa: CASSGEFSGELFF
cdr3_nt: TGTGCCAGCAGTGGCGAATTTTCCGGGGAGCTGTTTTTT

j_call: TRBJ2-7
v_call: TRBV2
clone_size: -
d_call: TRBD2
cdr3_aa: CASTLAGSAYEQYF
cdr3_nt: TGTGCCAGCACACTAGCGGGATCCGCCTACGAGCAGTACTTC

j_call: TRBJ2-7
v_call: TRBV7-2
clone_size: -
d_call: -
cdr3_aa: CASSLDWYEQYF
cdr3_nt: TGTGCCAGCAGCTTAGACTGGTACGAGCAGTACTTC